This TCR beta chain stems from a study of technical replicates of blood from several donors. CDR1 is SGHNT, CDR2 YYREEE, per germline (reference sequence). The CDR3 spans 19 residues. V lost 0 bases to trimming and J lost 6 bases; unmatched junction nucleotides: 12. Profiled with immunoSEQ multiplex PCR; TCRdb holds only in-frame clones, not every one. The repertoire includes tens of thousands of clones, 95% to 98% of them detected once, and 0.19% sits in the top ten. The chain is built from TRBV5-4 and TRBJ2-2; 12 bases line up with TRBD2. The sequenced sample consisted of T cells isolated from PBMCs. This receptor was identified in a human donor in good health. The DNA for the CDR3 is TGTGCCAGCAGCTTGGGGGCTAGCGGGGGGGCCAGGTATCCCGGGGAGCTGTTTTTT. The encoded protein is CASSLGASGGARYPGELFF. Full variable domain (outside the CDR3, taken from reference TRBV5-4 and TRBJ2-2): ETGVTQSPTHLIKTRGQQVTLRCSSQSGHNTVSWYQQALGQGPQFIFQYYREEENGRGNFPPRFSGLQFPNYSSELNVNALELDDSALYLCASSLGASGGARYPGELFFGEGSRLTVL.